A single sample gave rise to the 9 T cell receptor beta chains below, sequenced in a study of technical replicates of blood from a few donors. Sequenced by immunoSEQ multiplex PCR; TCRdb stores in-frame clones only, minus some. Of 100,000 or so clones detected, approximately 96% appear once; the ten largest clones hold 0.36%. The specimen sequenced was T cells isolated from PBMCs. These receptors all come from a human donor in good health.

V and J are TRBV4-3 and TRBJ2-1; maybe TRBD2 (5 bases). Trimming left V 2 bases short and J 6 bases short, with 20 bases between. The CDR3 totals 17 residues. The germline CDR1 and CDR2 sequences are LGHNA and YSLEER. The CDR3 protein is CASSQSPRGPAFNEQFF. The CDR3 bases are TGCGCCAGCAGCCAATCCCCCCGAGGGCCGGCATTCAATGAGCAGTTCTTC.

This clone showed up just once. The chain uses TRBV6-5 and TRBJ2-2, with TRBD2 matching over 7 bases. V gave up 4 bases and J gave up 0 bases; unmatched junction bases: 5. The CDR3 is made up of 16 amino acids. CDR1 and CDR2 from the germline V gene are MNHEY and SVGAGI. The CDR3 is CASSFLAETNTGELFF. CDR3 DNA: TGTGCCAGCAGTTTCCTAGCGGAGACGAACACCGGGGAGCTGTTTTTT.

This clone came up once. The chain carries TRBV9 and TRBJ2-1; 9 nucleotides align to TRBD2. Per the germline V gene, CDR1 is SGDLS and CDR2 is YYNGEE. Trimming removed 0 bases from V and 7 bases from J; junction bases left unmatched: 14. The CDR3 extends over 18 amino acids. CDR3 DNA: TGTGCCAGCAGCGTAGGCCTAGCGGGATGGTCTACGGGGAATGAGCAGTTCTTC. The encoded protein is CASSVGLAGWSTGNEQFF.

The chain combines TRBV13 with TRBJ1-1; 10 bases line up with TRBD1. Germline V CDR1 and CDR2: PRHDT, FYEKMQ (reference sequence). Losses at the gene ends were 5 bases for V and 4 bases for J; bases not matched to a gene: 4. The length of the CDR3 is 14 residues. The CDR3 DNA sequence: TGTGCCAGCAGCCGCGGACAGGGGGGCACTGAAGCTTTCTTT. The encoded protein is CASSRGQGGTEAFF. The full variable domain, with the rest looked up from reference TRBV13 and TRBJ1-1, is AAGVIQSPRHLIKEKRETATLKCYPIPRHDTVYWYQQGPGQDPQFLISFYEKMQSDKGSIPDRFSAQQFSDYHSELNMSSLELGDSALYFCASSRGQGGTEAFFGQGTRLTVV.

This clone was observed once. The chain combines TRBV7-9 with TRBJ2-7, with D perhaps TRBD2 (6 bases). The V end lost 4 bases, the J end lost 4 bases, and 14 bases lay between the germline ends. CDR1 SEHNR and CDR2 FQNEAQ come from the germline V gene (reference sequence). This CDR3 contains 14 residues. For the CDR3, the DNA is TGTGCCAGCAGCTCACCGGAGGGGTGGTACGAGCAGTACTTC. Translated: CASSSPEGWYEQYF.

V and J are TRBV28 and TRBJ1-5; tentative D call: TRBD1 (5 bases). Trimming shortened V by 4 bases and J by 0 bases, and 13 bases separated the two germline ends. Per germline, CDR1 MDHEN and CDR2 SYDVKM. The CDR3 runs to 16 residues. CDR3 in amino acids: CASSSTASYSNQPQHF. The CDR3 region has the DNA TGTGCCAGCAGTTCGACAGCGTCTTATAGCAATCAGCCCCAGCATTTT.

The J gene is TRBJ2-7, the V gene TRBV27, with D tentatively TRBD1 (5 bases). Germline assignment: CDR1 MNHEY and CDR2 SMNVEV (reference sequence). CDR3 size: 14 residues. With 2 bases removed from V and 5 bases from J, the gap between germline ends came to 13 bases. The CDR3 nucleotides are TGTGCCAGCAGTTTAATGGCAGGGTCCCACGAGCAGTACTTC. It is translated as CASSLMAGSHEQYF.

The J gene is TRBJ1-4, the V gene TRBV15; 7 bases map to TRBD1. Trimming removed 2 bases from V and 3 bases from J; junction bases left unmatched: 3. Germline CDR1 LNHNV, CDR2 YYDKDF (reference sequence). This CDR3 contains 15 residues. The DNA of the CDR3 is TGTGCCACCAGCAGAAAGGGGGCCCCTAATGAAAAACTGTTTTTT. Amino acid sequence: CATSRKGAPNEKLFF. The full variable domain, its missing parts supplied by reference TRBV15 and TRBJ1-4, is DAMVIQNPRYQVTQFGKPVTLSCSQTLNHNVMYWYQQKSSQAPKLLFHYYDKDFNNEADTPDNFQSRRPNTSFCFLDIRSPGLGDTAMYLCATSRKGAPNEKLFFGSGTQLSVL.

This chain connects TRBV27 to TRBJ2-5; 7 nucleotides match TRBD2. V lost 6 bases and J lost 1; bases outside the gene matches: 5. CDR1 is MNHEY and CDR2 is SMNVEV in the germline V gene (reference sequence). The CDR3 covers 14 residues. CDR3 nucleotides: TGTGCCAGCAGCCTCCGACTAGCCCAAGAGACCCAGTACTTC. Translated, it gives CASSLRLAQETQYF.